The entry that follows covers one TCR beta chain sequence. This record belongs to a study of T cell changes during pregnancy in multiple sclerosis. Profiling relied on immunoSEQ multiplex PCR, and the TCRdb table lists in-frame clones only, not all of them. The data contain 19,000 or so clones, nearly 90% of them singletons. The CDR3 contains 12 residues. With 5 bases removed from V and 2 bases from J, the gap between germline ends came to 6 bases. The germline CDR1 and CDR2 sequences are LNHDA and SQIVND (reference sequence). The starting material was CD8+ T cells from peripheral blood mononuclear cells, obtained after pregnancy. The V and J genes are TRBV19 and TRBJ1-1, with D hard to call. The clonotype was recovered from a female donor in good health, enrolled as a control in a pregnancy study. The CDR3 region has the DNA TGTGCCAGTAGTCGCGGAAACACTGAAGCTTTCTTT. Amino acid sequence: CASSRGNTEAFF.